These 20 T cell receptor beta chains came from one sample sequenced in a study of OX40 agonist ivuxolimab in advanced cancers. Using immunoSEQ multiplex PCR, the repertoire was profiled, and TCRdb retains in-frame clones only, with some absent. Among fewer than 45,000 clones, roughly 89% were seen once, and the ten largest hold approximately 0.52%. The material was CD4+ or CD8+ T cells sorted from blood, obtained in a trial of the OX40 agonist ivuxolimab. The receptor set was obtained from an adult with an advanced solid tumor such as melanoma, head and neck, liver or kidney cancer.

The CDR3 is CASSRGTLNTEAFF. CDR3 DNA: TGTGCCAGCAGCCGAGGGACACTGAACACTGAAGCTTTCTTT. The V gene is TRBV27, the J gene TRBJ1-1, with D tentatively TRBD1 (6 bases). Germline CDR1 reads MNHEY; CDR2 reads SMNVEV (reference sequence). The CDR3 covers 14 residues. Deletions cut 6 bases from V and 0 bases from J, with 11 bases between.

The chain is built from TRBV6-1 and TRBJ2-7; the D gene could be TRBD1 or TRBD2 (5 bases each). Germline loops: CDR1 MNHNS, CDR2 SASEGT. The CDR3 is made up of 13 amino acids. The V and J ends lost 5 bases and 4 bases respectively, with 12 bases between them. The CDR3 spells CASSRTTGYEQYF. The CDR3, as DNA: TGTGCCAGCAGTCGGACAACGGGGTACGAGCAGTACTTC.

The V and J genes are TRBV9 and TRBJ2-1; 10 nucleotides line up with TRBD2. The germline V gene encodes CDR1 SGDLS and CDR2 YYNGEE. V lost 4 bases and J lost 4; bases outside the gene matches: 5. This CDR3 has 15 amino acids. This CDR3 is CASSLQRGGYNEQFF. CDR3 DNA sequence: TGTGCCAGCAGCCTCCAGCGGGGGGGTTACAATGAGCAGTTCTTC.

This chain joins TRBV5-1 and TRBJ2-5; TRBD2 matches 8 bases. The CDR3 has 13 residues. V dropped 5 bases and J dropped 5; count of bases not matched to a gene: 5. Germline CDR1 reads SGHRS; CDR2 reads YFSETQ. CDR3: CASSIGRGETQYF. The CDR3 DNA follows: TGCGCCAGCAGTATCGGGAGGGGGGAGACCCAGTACTTC.

This chain joins TRBV5-4 and TRBJ1-2, with 7 bases lining up with TRBD1. The CDR3 has 13 residues. Germline V gene data show CDR1 as SGHNT and CDR2 as YYREEE (reference sequence). V lost 2 bases, J lost 6 bases, and 4 bases stayed unmatched. The CDR3 nucleotides read TGTGCCAGCAGCTTACTGCAGGGGGATGGCTACACCTTC. Translated, it gives CASSLLQGDGYTF. Together with reference TRBV5-4 and TRBJ1-2, the CDR3 gives the full variable domain: ETGVTQSPTHLIKTRGQQVTLRCSSQSGHNTVSWYQQALGQGPQFIFQYYREEENGRGNFPPRFSGLQFPNYSSELNVNALELDDSALYLCASSLLQGDGYTFGSGTRLTVV.

The chain recombines TRBV6-5 with TRBJ2-7; TRBD2 aligns across 8 bases. Germline lookup yields CDR1 MNHEY and CDR2 SVGAGI. The junction had 12 bases not matched to a gene; V was cut back by 6 bases and J by 5 bases. This CDR3 is 15 amino acids long. The CDR3: CASSKYGGAQNEQYF. For the CDR3, the DNA is TGTGCCAGCAGCAAATACGGGGGGGCCCAGAACGAGCAGTACTTC.

The genes are TRBV10-3 and TRBJ2-2, with D possibly called TRBD1 or TRBD2 (5 bases each). Germline values: CDR1 ENHRY, CDR2 SYGVKD. V was pared by 8 bases and J by 0 bases, with 10 bases between. CDR3 length equals 14 residues. CDR3 coding DNA: TGTGCCATCGCCGGGACCACGAACACCGGGGAGCTGTTTTTT. Protein product: CAIAGTTNTGELFF.

V is TRBV9 and J is TRBJ1-5, with unresolved D. Trimming took 6 bases from V and 0 from J, leaving 13 bases between them. Germline-derived CDR1 and CDR2 are SGDLS and YYNGEE. CDR3 size: 15 residues. This CDR3 is CASNRGADSNQPQHF. The CDR3 DNA is TGTGCCAGCAACCGCGGAGCTGATAGCAATCAGCCCCAGCATTTT. Full variable domain (remainder filled in from reference TRBV9 and TRBJ1-5): DSGVTQTPKHLITATGQRVTLRCSPRSGDLSVYWYQQSLDQGLQFLIQYYNGEERAKGNILERFSAQQFPDLHSELNLSSLELGDSALYFCASNRGADSNQPQHFGDGTRLSIL.

CDR3 loop: CASSEAPQGYEQYF. CDR3 DNA: TGTGCCAGCAGTGAAGCGCCCCAGGGCTACGAGCAGTACTTC. The chain couples TRBV2 to TRBJ2-7; D possibly corresponds to TRBD1 (5 bases). The CDR3 length is 14 residues. CDR1 is SNHLY, CDR2 FYNNEI, per germline. The V end was cut by 0 bases, the J end by 3 bases, with 9 bases between.

The rearrangement uses TRBV6-1 and TRBJ1-1; no reliable D call. The CDR3 sequence is 15 residues long. Per germline, CDR1 MNHNS and CDR2 SASEGT. Trimming left V 7 bases short and J 4 bases short, with 19 bases between. The CDR3 coding sequence is TGTGCCAGCACCGAACGCCGGGTCTCGGGCACTGAAGCTTTCTTT. Amino acids: CASTERRVSGTEAFF.

The rearrangement links TRBV27 to TRBJ2-3, with 8 bases that match TRBD1. The CDR3 is 15 residues long. The J segment lost 5 bases and the V segment lost 3 bases, leaving 7 bases of the junction unmatched. Germline values: CDR1 MNHEY, CDR2 SMNVEV (reference sequence). In DNA form, the CDR3 reads TGTGCCAGCAGTTTGGGGGGCAGGGGGCAAGATACGCAGTATTTT. Protein: CASSLGGRGQDTQYF.

V usage is TRBV7-3 and J usage is TRBJ2-4, with D possibly TRBD1 on 6 matching bases. V shed 4 bases and J shed 6 bases, with 13 bases lying between them. Germline loops: CDR1 SGHTA, CDR2 FQGTGA. This CDR3 region has 14 residues. CDR3 DNA: TGTGCCAGCAGCTCCGGGACATCGGGAAACATTCAGTACTTC. This translates into CASSSGTSGNIQYF.

This chain connects TRBV19 to TRBJ1-2; 7 bases agree with TRBD1. Germline V gives CDR1 LNHDA, CDR2 SQIVND (reference sequence). Germline trimming cut 7 bases from V and 6 bases from J; bases unmatched to any gene: 11. The CDR3 totals 14 residues. The CDR3 region has the DNA TGTGCCAGTACCTTATATACAGGGGAGGATGGCTACACCTTC. Amino acids: CASTLYTGEDGYTF. The entire variable domain, with the rest obtained from reference TRBV19 and TRBJ1-2, is as follows: DGGITQSPKYLFRKEGQNVTLSCEQNLNHDAMYWYRQDPGQGLRLIYYSQIVNDFQKGDIAEGYSVSREKKESFPLTVTSAQKNPTAFYLCASTLYTGEDGYTFGSGTRLTVV.

This rearrangement joins TRBV19 to TRBJ2-1; D possibly corresponds to TRBD2 (6 bases). The ends were cut back, 4 bases at V and 6 bases at J, with 16 bases in the middle. Germline CDR1 LNHDA, CDR2 SQIVND (reference sequence). The CDR3 loop spans 15 amino acids. The CDR3 sequence is CASSRQGGAGNEQFF. The CDR3 DNA reads TGTGCCAGTAGTAGGCAGGGAGGTGCGGGCAATGAGCAGTTCTTC.

The genes are TRBV19 and TRBJ1-2; possible D gene TRBD1, 6 bases. The ends were cut back, 0 bases at V and 6 bases at J, with 11 bases in the middle. The CDR3 runs to 14 residues. From germline, CDR1 is LNHDA and CDR2 SQIVND (reference sequence). CDR3 residues: CASSIDLEGDGYTF. For the CDR3, the DNA is TGTGCCAGTAGTATAGATCTTGAGGGGGATGGCTACACCTTC.

This sequence joins TRBV5-4 and TRBJ2-3, with a tentative D call TRBD2 (7 bases). With 6 bases removed from V and 4 bases from J, the gap between germline ends came to 21 bases. The CDR3 sequence is 16 residues long. Germline CDR1 and CDR2: SGHNT and YYREEE (reference sequence). CDR3 sequence: CASNPGRGGPADTQYF. Written as DNA, the CDR3 is TGTGCCAGCAACCCGGGGAGGGGGGGCCCGGCAGATACGCAGTATTTT.

The chain carries TRBV19 and TRBJ1-5; 9 bases match TRBD1. This CDR3 has 15 amino acids. Germline CDR1 reads LNHDA; CDR2 reads SQIVND (reference sequence). Germline trimming cut 6 bases from V and 3 bases from J; bases unmatched to any gene: 6. DNA for the CDR3: TGTGCCAGTAGGGGGACAGGGAATCCCAATCAGCCCCAGCATTTT. Translated, it gives CASRGTGNPNQPQHF.

The chain is built from TRBV19 and TRBJ1-4, with D maybe TRBD1 (5 bases). Germline V CDR1 and CDR2: LNHDA, SQIVND (reference sequence). This CDR3 spans 13 amino acids. Trimming pared 10 bases from V and 6 bases from J, leaving 15 bases between. In DNA form, the CDR3 reads TGTGCCACCGGCGGCCAGGGAGATGAAAAACTGTTTTTT. This sequence encodes CATGGQGDEKLFF.

The chain joins TRBV12-5 to TRBJ2-7; possibly TRBD1 for D (6 bases). Germline values: CDR1 LGHNT, CDR2 FRNRAP. The CDR3 is made up of 16 amino acids. Trimming took off 0 bases at V and 3 bases at J, with 15 bases between the two ends. Here the CDR3 reads CASGLVLEGQNYEQYF. As DNA, the CDR3 is TGTGCTAGTGGTTTGGTACTCGAGGGACAAAACTACGAGCAGTACTTC.

The V gene is TRBV2, the J gene TRBJ2-1, with D maybe TRBD2 (6 bases). The germline V gene encodes CDR1 SNHLY and CDR2 FYNNEI. The CDR3 is 15 amino acids. Between the trimmed V and J ends, which lost 4 bases and 1 base, there was a span of 11 bases. The CDR3 DNA reads TGTGCCAGCAGTGGGGGCGGGGTGTCCTACAATGAGCAGTTCTTC. Its protein is CASSGGGVSYNEQFF.